This T cell receptor beta chain was identified in a study of shared clonotypes between healthy human individuals. Study context: Researchers assigned three CD4 naive, three CD4 memory, two CD8 naive and one CD8 memory plate to each donor.

Study outcomes and limitations: The four-donor shared clonotypes exceeded non-shared clonotypes in generation probability, with non-shared ones scoring lower.

Profiled with immunoSEQ multiplex PCR; TCRdb holds only in-frame clones, not every one. In the table there are 2,500,000 or so clones, around nine tenths of which are singletons. This CDR3 spans 12 amino acids. The V gene's germline CDR1 is SNHLY and CDR2 FYNNEI. V lost 7 bases and J 8 bases, leaving 12 bases between the germline ends. To note about this clone: Antigen unknown.

V usage is TRBV2 and J usage is TRBJ2-1; no clear D. Source material: naive CD4+ T cells sorted from blood. This sample's subset: CD45RA+ positively selected. The source is a man aged 18 to 30 in good health. CDR3 amino acids: CASMVERYEQFF. The DNA of the CDR3 is TGTGCCAGCATGGTGGAGCGCTATGAGCAGTTCTTC.